The T cell receptor beta chain under discussion was sequenced for a study of PD-1 blockade in mismatch repair-deficient tumors. The data were produced by immunoSEQ multiplex PCR, yet TCRdb's version contains in-frame clones alone and is incomplete. The data show some 100,000 clones, approximately 83% seen once. Material: peripheral blood, obtained 36 weeks after starting pembrolizumab. The TCR was taken from an adult with mismatch repair-deficient cancer.

The CDR3 region has the DNA TGTGCCAGCTCACCGGCGGGAGCAGATACGCAGTATTTT. Amino acids: CASSPAGADTQYF. The chain carries TRBV18 and TRBJ2-3; 7 bases are a match to TRBD2. V dropped 3 bases and J dropped 4; count of bases not matched to a gene: 1. The CDR3 has 13 residues. The V gene's germline CDR1 is KGHSH and CDR2 LQKENI.